Following are 9 T cell receptor beta chains from one sample sequenced in a study. One entry per CDR3 protein, called by TCRdb with MiXCR from the RT-PCR reads. The sample has around 700,000 distinct CDR3 sequences; over 12% are singletons. Sample: memory CD4+ T cells from blood. The receptors come from a female donor in good health, serving as a healthy control.

This clonotype was detected only a few times. In nucleotides, the CDR3 is TGTGCCAGCAGGTTCGCACACTCCGGGGAGCTGTTTTTT. This encodes CASRFAHSGELFF. The V and J genes are TRBV5-4 and TRBJ2-2; no firm D call. This CDR3 region has 13 residues. Germline V gene sequence: CDR1 SGHNT, CDR2 YYREEE (reference sequence). Deletions cut 5 bases from V and 6 bases from J, with 11 bases between. The full variable domain, rest sourced from reference TRBV5-4 and TRBJ2-2, is ETGVTQSPTHLIKTRGQQVTLRCSSQSGHNTVSWYQQALGQGPQFIFQYYREEENGRGNFPPRFSGLQFPNYSSELNVNALELDDSALYLCASRFAHSGELFFGEGSRLTVL.

V is TRBV20-1 and J is TRBJ2-1; the match to TRBD2 covers 12 bases. Germline V gene lookup returns CDR1 DFQATT and CDR2 SNEGSKA (reference sequence). CDR3 length equals 14 residues. V lost 5 bases, J lost 3 bases, and 2 bases stayed unmatched. CDR3 in amino acids: CSALTSGSYNEQFF. The CDR3 DNA reads TGCAGTGCTTTGACTAGCGGGAGCTACAATGAGCAGTTCTTC.

This clonotype was recorded at least ten times. This rearrangement joins TRBV5-1 to TRBJ2-3, with D possibly matching TRBD1 (6 bases). The V gene lost 5 bases and the J gene lost 5 bases, with 9 bases spanning the gap. The CDR3 runs to 12 residues. CDR1 and CDR2 (germline): SGHRS, YFSETQ. For the CDR3, the DNA is TGCGCCAGCAGGTCGACAGGAGATACGCAGTATTTT. Its protein product is CASRSTGDTQYF. The complete variable domain, with remaining parts taken from reference TRBV5-1 and TRBJ2-3, reads KAGVTQTPRYLIKTRGQQVTLSCSPISGHRSVSWYQQTPGQGLQFLFEYFSETQRNKGNFPGRFSGRQFSNSRSEMNVSTLELGDSALYLCASRSTGDTQYFGPGTRLTVL.

The chain combines TRBV18 with TRBJ2-7; possibly TRBD2 for D (6 bases). Germline V gene sequence: CDR1 KGHSH, CDR2 LQKENI. The CDR3 is 14 residues long. V gave up 2 bases and J gave up 5 bases, with 13 bases separating them. The CDR3 reads CASSPREESHEQYF. Written as DNA, the CDR3 is TGTGCCAGCTCACCAAGGGAGGAGAGCCACGAGCAGTACTTC. Complete variable domain (other parts from reference TRBV18 and TRBJ2-7): NAGVMQNPRHLVRRRGQEARLRCSPMKGHSHVYWYRQLPEEGLKFMVYLQKENIIDESGMPKERFSAEFPKEGPSILRIQQVVRGDSAAYFCASSPREESHEQYFGPGTRLTVT.

The V and J genes are TRBV20-1 and TRBJ2-1, with 10 bases identical to TRBD2. The germline V gene encodes CDR1 DFQATT and CDR2 SNEGSKA (reference sequence). Germline trimming cut 2 bases from V and 8 bases from J; bases unmatched to any gene: 6. CDR3 length: 14 residues. The CDR3 sequence is CSARFPSGSDEQFF. CDR3 in DNA: TGCAGTGCTAGATTCCCTAGCGGGAGTGATGAGCAGTTCTTC.

In its sample, this clonotype was seen a few times. The chain recombines TRBV7-3 with TRBJ2-7; D might be TRBD1 or TRBD2, each matching 8 bases. V was trimmed by 4 bases and J by 6 bases, leaving 16 bases between them. The germline gives CDR1 SGHTA, CDR2 FQGTGA. The CDR3 loop spans 14 amino acids. Here the CDR3 reads CASSSQGAGGEQYF. The CDR3 DNA reads TGTGCCAGCAGCTCCCAGGGGGCGGGAGGCGAGCAGTACTTC.

V is TRBV6-5 and J is TRBJ1-2, with D unresolved. This CDR3 contains 14 residues. Trimming left V 10 bases short and J 7 bases short, with 22 bases between. Germline V gene lookup returns CDR1 MNHEY and CDR2 SVGAGI. CDR3 nucleotide sequence: TGTGCCACCAAAGGTACCAGCTTTTTCAGTGGCTACACCTTC. Its protein is CATKGTSFFSGYTF.

This chain uses TRBV24-1 with TRBJ2-3; 11 nucleotides agree with TRBD2. Looked up from germline, CDR1 is KGHDR and CDR2 is SFDVKD. The V and J ends lost 5 bases and 4 bases, in that order; junction bases with no gene match: 16. The CDR3 runs to 19 residues. The CDR3 spells CATSVRSGTSGRSPDTQYF. The CDR3 nucleotides read TGTGCCACCAGTGTTCGATCCGGGACTAGCGGCCGATCCCCAGATACGCAGTATTTT.

Note on this clonotype: This CDR3 is missing its conserved last phenylalanine or tryptophan, likely due to a read error. The chain combines TRBV18 with TRBJ2-1, with 12 positions matching TRBD2. Germline CDR1 KGHSH, CDR2 LQKENI. J gave up 12 bases and V 3 bases, and 3 bases lay outside the gene matches. The CDR3 has 13 residues. The CDR3 DNA follows: TGTGCCAGCTCACCCTCGGGACTAGCGGGGCAGTTCTCC. It specifies CASSPSGLAGQFS.